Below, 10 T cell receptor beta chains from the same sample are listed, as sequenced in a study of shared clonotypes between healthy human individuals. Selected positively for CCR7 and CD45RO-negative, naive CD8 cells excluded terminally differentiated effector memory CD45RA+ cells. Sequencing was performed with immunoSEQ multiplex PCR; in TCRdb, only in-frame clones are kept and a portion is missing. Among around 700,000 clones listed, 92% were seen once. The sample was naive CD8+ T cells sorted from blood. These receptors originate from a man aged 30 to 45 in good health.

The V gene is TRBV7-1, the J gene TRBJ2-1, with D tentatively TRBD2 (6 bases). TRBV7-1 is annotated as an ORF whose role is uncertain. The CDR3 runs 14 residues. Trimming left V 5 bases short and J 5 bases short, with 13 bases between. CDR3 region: CASSLPGLHNEQFF. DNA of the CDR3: TGTGCCAGCAGCCTCCCGGGACTCCACAATGAGCAGTTCTTC.

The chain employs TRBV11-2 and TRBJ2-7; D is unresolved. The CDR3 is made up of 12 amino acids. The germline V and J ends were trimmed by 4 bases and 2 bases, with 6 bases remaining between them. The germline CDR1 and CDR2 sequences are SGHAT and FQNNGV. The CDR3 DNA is TGTGCCAGCAGCTCGGTCACCTACGAGCAGTACTTC. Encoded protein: CASSSVTYEQYF.

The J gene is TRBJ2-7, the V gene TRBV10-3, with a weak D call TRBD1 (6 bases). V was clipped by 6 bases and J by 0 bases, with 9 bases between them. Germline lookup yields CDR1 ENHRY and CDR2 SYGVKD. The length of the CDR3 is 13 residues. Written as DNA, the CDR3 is TGTGCCATCAGCTCAGGGGACTCCTACGAGCAGTACTTC. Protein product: CAISSGDSYEQYF.

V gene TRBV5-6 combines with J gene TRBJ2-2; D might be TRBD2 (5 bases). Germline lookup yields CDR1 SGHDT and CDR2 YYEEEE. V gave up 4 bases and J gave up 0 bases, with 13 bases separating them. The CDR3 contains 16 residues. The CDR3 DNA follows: TGTGCCAGCAGCCCCCCCCAGGACTCGAACACCGGGGAGCTGTTTTTT. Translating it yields CASSPPQDSNTGELFF.

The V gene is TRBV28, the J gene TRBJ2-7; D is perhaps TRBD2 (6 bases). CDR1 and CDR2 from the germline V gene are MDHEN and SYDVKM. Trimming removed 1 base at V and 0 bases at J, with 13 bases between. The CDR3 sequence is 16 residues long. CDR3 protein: CASSLYGGSGSYEQYF. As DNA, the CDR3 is TGTGCCAGCAGTTTATACGGGGGTAGCGGCTCCTACGAGCAGTACTTC.

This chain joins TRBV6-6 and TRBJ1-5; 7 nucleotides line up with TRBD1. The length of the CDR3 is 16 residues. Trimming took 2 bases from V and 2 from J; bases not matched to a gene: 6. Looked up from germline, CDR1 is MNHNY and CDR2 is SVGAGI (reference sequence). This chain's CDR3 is CASSYRDRVGNQPQHF. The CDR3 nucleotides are TGTGCCAGCAGTTACAGAGACAGGGTCGGCAATCAGCCCCAGCATTTT.

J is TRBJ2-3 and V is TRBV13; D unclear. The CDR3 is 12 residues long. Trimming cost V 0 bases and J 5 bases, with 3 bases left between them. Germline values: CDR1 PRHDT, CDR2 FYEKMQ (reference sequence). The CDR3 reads CASSLGKDTQYF. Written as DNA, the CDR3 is TGTGCCAGCAGCTTAGGGAAAGATACGCAGTATTTT.

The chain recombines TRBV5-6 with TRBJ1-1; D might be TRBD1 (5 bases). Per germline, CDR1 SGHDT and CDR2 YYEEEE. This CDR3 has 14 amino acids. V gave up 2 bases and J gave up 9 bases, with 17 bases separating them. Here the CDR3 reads CASSFDQTGPKAFF. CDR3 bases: TGTGCCAGCAGCTTCGATCAAACAGGACCCAAAGCTTTCTTT.

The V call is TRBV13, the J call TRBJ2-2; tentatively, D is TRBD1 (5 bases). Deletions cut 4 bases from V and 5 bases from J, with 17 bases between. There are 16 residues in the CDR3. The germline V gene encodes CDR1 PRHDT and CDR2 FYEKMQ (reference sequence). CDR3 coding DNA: TGTGCCAGCAGCTCCCCTAATACAGGCCCAACCGGGGAGCTGTTTTTT. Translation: CASSSPNTGPTGELFF.

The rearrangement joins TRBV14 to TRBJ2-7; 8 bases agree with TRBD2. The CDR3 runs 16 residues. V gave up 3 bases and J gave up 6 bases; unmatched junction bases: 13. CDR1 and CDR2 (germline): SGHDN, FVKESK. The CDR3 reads CASSHIVDNGLAEQYF. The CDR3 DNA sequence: TGTGCCAGCAGCCACATAGTAGACAACGGACTAGCCGAGCAGTACTTC.